The 9 T cell receptor beta chains below were found in one sample sequenced in a study of graft-versus-host responses after intestinal transplantation. Sequencing was performed with immunoSEQ multiplex PCR; in TCRdb, only in-frame clones are kept and a portion is missing. Here the sample spans 80,000 to 95,000 clones, 88% being singletons. These TCRs' antigens remain unknown. The input for sequencing was unstimulated CD4+ T cells sorted from spleen or lymph node cells, taken before transplant. The receptors originated from a human donor who was the organ donor for an intestinal transplant.

This rearrangement joins TRBV5-5 to TRBJ1-2; 7 nucleotides line up with TRBD1. With V trimmed by 0 bases and J by 4 bases, 9 bases remained unmatched. Germline loops: CDR1 SGHKS, CDR2 YYEKEE (reference sequence). CDR3 length: 16 amino acids. CDR3 DNA sequence: TGTGCCAGCAGCTTGGTAGGGGGACAGATACGCTATGGCTACACCTTC. Protein sequence: CASSLVGGQIRYGYTF.

The chain uses TRBV2 and TRBJ2-5, with TRBD2 matching over 11 bases. V shed 2 bases and J 6 bases; nucleotides not matched to a gene: 2. Germline CDR1 SNHLY, CDR2 FYNNEI. CDR3 length: 14 residues. The CDR3 DNA reads TGTGCCAGCAGTGAAACTAGCGGGAGTCAGACCCAGTACTTC. Translating gives CASSETSGSQTQYF.

The rearrangement links TRBV7-3 to TRBJ2-3; 8 bases line up with TRBD2. Trimming took 2 bases from V and 5 from J; bases not matched to a gene: 12. Germline CDR1 is SGHTA and CDR2 is FQGTGA. This CDR3 has 17 amino acids. CDR3 sequence: CASSLRFRSGAEDTQYF. As DNA, the CDR3 is TGTGCCAGCAGCTTACGGTTCCGTAGCGGGGCGGAAGATACGCAGTATTTT.

The chain uses TRBV11-2 and TRBJ2-4; a possible D gene is TRBD1 (5 bases). V lost 0 bases, J lost 5 bases, and 5 bases lay in between. CDR1 SGHAT and CDR2 FQNNGV come from the germline V gene. CDR3 length: 13 residues. This CDR3 reads CASSLDRENIQYF. In DNA form, the CDR3 reads TGTGCCAGCAGCTTAGACAGGGAAAACATTCAGTACTTC.

The CDR3 sequence is CASSIGGVRNQPQHF. In DNA, the CDR3 is TGTGCCAGTAGTATAGGGGGGGTGCGCAATCAGCCCCAGCATTTT. J is TRBJ1-5 and V is TRBV19; D possibly corresponds to TRBD1 (5 bases). CDR3 size: 15 residues. The V gene's germline CDR1 is LNHDA and CDR2 SQIVND (reference sequence). With 1 base removed from V and 2 bases from J, the gap between germline ends came to 9 bases.

The chain couples TRBV28 to TRBJ2-7, with 7 bases identical to TRBD2. Per germline, CDR1 MDHEN and CDR2 SYDVKM. V shed 3 bases and J 3 bases; nucleotides not matched to a gene: 8. This CDR3 has 15 amino acids. CDR3 coding DNA: TGTGCCAGCAGTTTGGGGGGGGTTCGGGGCTACGAGCAGTACTTC. It is translated as CASSLGGVRGYEQYF.

The J gene is TRBJ1-5, the V gene TRBV28; D gene uncertain. CDR1 MDHEN and CDR2 SYDVKM come from the germline V gene. The V gene lost 2 bases and the J gene lost 6 bases, with 20 bases spanning the gap. The CDR3 length is 17 residues. The CDR3 sequence is CASSLRTHRPRGQPQHF. In nucleotides, the CDR3 is TGTGCCAGCAGTTTACGAACGCATAGACCCAGAGGTCAGCCCCAGCATTTT.

As DNA, the CDR3 is TGCGCCAGCCGGAGGCAGACAAACACTGAAGCTTTCTTT. It encodes CASRRQTNTEAFF. V gene TRBV5-1 combines with J gene TRBJ1-1; D ambiguous. The V end lost 7 bases, the J end lost 2 bases, and 12 bases lay between the germline ends. The CDR3 is 13 amino acids. The germline V gene has CDR1 SGHRS and CDR2 YFSETQ.

The chain has TRBV5-4 and TRBJ1-2; 7 positions agree with TRBD1. The germline V gene encodes CDR1 SGHNT and CDR2 YYREEE (reference sequence). The CDR3 covers 15 residues. Trimming at V came to 1 base and at J to 7 bases, leaving 10 bases not matched to a gene. The CDR3 sequence: CASSLSQGGISGYTF. The CDR3 DNA is TGTGCCAGCAGCTTGTCCCAGGGGGGTATAAGTGGCTACACCTTC.